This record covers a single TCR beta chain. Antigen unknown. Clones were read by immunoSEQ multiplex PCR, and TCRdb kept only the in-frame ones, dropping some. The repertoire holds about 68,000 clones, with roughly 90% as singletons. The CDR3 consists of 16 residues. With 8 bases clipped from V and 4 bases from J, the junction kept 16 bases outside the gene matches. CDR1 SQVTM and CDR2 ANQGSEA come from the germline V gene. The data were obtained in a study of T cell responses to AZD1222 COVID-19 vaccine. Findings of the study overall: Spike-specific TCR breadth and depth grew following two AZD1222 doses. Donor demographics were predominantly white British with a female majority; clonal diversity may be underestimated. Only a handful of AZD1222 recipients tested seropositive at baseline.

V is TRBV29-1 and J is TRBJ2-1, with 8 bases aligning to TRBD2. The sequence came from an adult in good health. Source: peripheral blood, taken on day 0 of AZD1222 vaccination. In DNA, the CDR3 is TGCAGCTTACTCCTCACCGGGACTAGGGGGTACAATGAGCAGTTCTTC. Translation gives CSLLLTGTRGYNEQFF.